There are many counts of the clone carrying this T cell receptor (beta chain). The antigen is not known. Repertoires were generated with immunoSEQ multiplex PCR, while TCRdb's copy carries only in-frame clones and drops some. The sample lists about 1.1 million clones, 75% to 85% occurring once. The data originate from a study of shared clonotypes between healthy human individuals. Looking at the study overall: The donors, two women and a few men, were aged 18 to 49. Study-level results: Relative to their counterparts shared across all four donors, non-shared clonotypes exhibited diminished generation probabilities. Of the naive CD4 clonotypes, around 4.8% were shared across four donors.

This CDR3 has 16 residues. Germline assignment: CDR1 MDHEN and CDR2 SYDVKM. V lost 2 bases, J lost 6 bases, and 9 bases stayed unmatched. The clonotype was recovered from a man between 18 and 29 years old in good health. Some clones in this sample may be carry-over from other donors' samples. Sequencing used memory CD4+ T cells from PBMCs. Subset in this sample: CD45RA-negative fraction. The chain uses TRBV28 and TRBJ1-4; TRBD1 agrees at 7 bases. This CDR3 reads CASSLEGAGFDEKLFF. CDR3 DNA sequence: TGTGCCAGCAGTTTAGAGGGGGCGGGATTCGATGAAAAACTGTTTTTT.